This T cell receptor beta chain was captured in a study of shared clonotypes between healthy human individuals. V shed 0 bases, J shed 2 bases, and the junction held 10 bases outside the gene matches. The CDR3 runs to 17 residues. The germline CDR1 and CDR2 sequences are SGHNT and YYREEE (reference sequence). Clones were read by immunoSEQ multiplex PCR, and TCRdb kept only the in-frame ones, dropping some. This table holds more than 2,000,000 clones, around 94% found once. Whole-study results and caveats: Some clonotypes were shared by all four sorted-subset donors, while others were not shared. The non-shared ones had lower generation probabilities than the shared ones. Naive subsets tended to show greater estimated richness than memory subsets.

To note about this clone: The antigen is unknown.

The origin of this receptor is a man aged 18 to 30 in good health. This chain joins TRBV5-4 and TRBJ2-7, with 8 bases that match TRBD2. The sequenced sample was naive CD4+ T cells sorted from blood. Stated subset: CD45RA+ positively selected. The CDR3 DNA sequence: TGTGCCAGCAGCTTGGTGGATTTGCTAGCGGGCACCTACGAGCAGTACTTC. This gives the protein CASSLVDLLAGTYEQYF.